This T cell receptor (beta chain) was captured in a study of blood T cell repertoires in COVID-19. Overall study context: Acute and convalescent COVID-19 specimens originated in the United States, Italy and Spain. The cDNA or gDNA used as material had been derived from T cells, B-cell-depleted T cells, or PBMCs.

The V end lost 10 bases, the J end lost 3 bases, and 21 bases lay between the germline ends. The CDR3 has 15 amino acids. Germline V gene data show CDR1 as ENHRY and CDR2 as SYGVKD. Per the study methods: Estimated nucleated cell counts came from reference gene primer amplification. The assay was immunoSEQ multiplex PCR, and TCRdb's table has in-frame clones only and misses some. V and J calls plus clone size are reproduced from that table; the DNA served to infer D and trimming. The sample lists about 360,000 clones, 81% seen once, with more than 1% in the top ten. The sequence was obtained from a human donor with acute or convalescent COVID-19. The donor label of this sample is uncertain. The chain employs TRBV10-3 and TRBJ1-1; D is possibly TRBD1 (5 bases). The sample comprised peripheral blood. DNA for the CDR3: TGTGCCACCCGGCGGGGGGAACGGGGGGACACTGAAGCTTTCTTT. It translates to CATRRGERGDTEAFF.